This T cell receptor (beta chain) was sequenced for a study of tumor-infiltrating lymphocytes in localized non-small cell lung cancer. General study points: Different pieces of the same tissue went to different assays, confounding technical variation with intratumor heterogeneity.

A word on this clone: The antigen is not known.

The table came from immunoSEQ multiplex PCR; TCRdb's copy has only in-frame clones and leaves some out. The repertoire holds about 15,000 clones, with approximately 85% as singletons. This CDR3 has 15 amino acids. V gave up 0 bases and J gave up 8 bases, with 17 bases separating them. Looked up from germline, CDR1 is GTSNPN and CDR2 is SVGIG (reference sequence). Source material: lung tumor tissue. The rearrangement joins TRBV30 to TRBJ2-1; a possible D gene is TRBD2 (6 bases). The receptor's source is a human donor with non-small cell lung cancer. CDR3: CAWSVGGGVHHEQFF. The DNA of the CDR3 is TGTGCCTGGAGTGTGGGGGGAGGAGTGCATCATGAGCAGTTCTTC.